Below, 19 T cell receptor beta chains from the same sample are listed, as sequenced in a study of lymphopenia after photon versus proton radiotherapy. TCRdb's copy holds only in-frame clones and misses some; the assay was immunoSEQ multiplex PCR. The sample has fewer than 30,000 clones, 90% seen once. Here the sequenced sample was peripheral blood, taken from a patient treated with photon-based radiotherapy. The source of these receptors is a woman in her fifties or sixties with cholangiocarcinoma.

The V gene is TRBV20-1, the J gene TRBJ2-1; tentative D call: TRBD1 (6 bases). This CDR3 is built from 11 residues. The V end was cut by 3 bases, the J end by 13 bases, with 13 bases between. CDR1 is DFQATT, CDR2 SNEGSKA, per germline (reference sequence). CDR3 in DNA: TGCAGTGCTAGGGGGGCGGACTCACAGTTCTTC. It encodes CSARGADSQFF.

About this clone: The junction departs from germline at one end; a sequencing error may be responsible. The chain combines TRBV7-7 with TRBJ2-1, with 11 bases identical to TRBD2. CDR1 is SSHAT, CDR2 FNYEAQ, per germline (reference sequence). The CDR3 contains 16 residues. The CDR3 loop reads CASSLGTSGGYNEQFF. As DNA, the CDR3 is TGTGCTAGCAGCTTAGGTACTAGCGGGGGCTACAATGAGCAGTTCTTC.

In DNA form, the CDR3 reads TGCGCCAGCAGCCATGAGCGGACGAACACCGGGGAGCTGTTTTTT. Encoded protein: CASSHERTNTGELFF. The chain employs TRBV4-3 and TRBJ2-2; TRBD2 might be the D (5 bases). Deletions cut 3 bases from V and 0 bases from J, with 8 bases between. The germline CDR1 and CDR2 sequences are LGHNA and YSLEER. The CDR3 has 15 amino acids.

The chain carries TRBV7-9 and TRBJ1-4; D call uncertain. The CDR3 contains 17 residues. V gave up 1 base and J gave up 2 bases, with 14 bases separating them. Germline CDR1 is SEHNR and CDR2 is FQNEAQ (reference sequence). The CDR3 protein is CASSLERFGQTNEKLFF. The CDR3 nucleotides read TGTGCCAGCAGCTTAGAGCGGTTCGGGCAGACTAATGAAAAACTGTTTTTT.

The CDR3 is CASSWGLALAGELFF. The CDR3 region has the DNA TGTGCCAGCAGCTGGGGACTAGCGTTAGCCGGGGAGCTGTTTTTT. J is TRBJ2-2 and V is TRBV7-2, with 10 bases fitting TRBD2. The CDR3 is made up of 15 amino acids. Germline CDR1 is SGHTA and CDR2 is FQGNSA. Unmatched junction bases numbered 5, after V lost 4 bases and J lost 6 bases.

The V gene is TRBV29-1, the J gene TRBJ1-2; 10 nucleotides align to TRBD1. V dropped 4 bases and J dropped 8; count of bases not matched to a gene: 4. The CDR3 has 12 amino acids. Germline CDR1 and CDR2: SQVTM and ANQGSEA. CDR3 residues: CSVVGTGVGYTF. The DNA of the CDR3 is TGCAGCGTTGTGGGGACAGGGGTCGGCTACACCTTC.

This sequence joins TRBV7-9 and TRBJ1-3; no definite D call. Germline-derived CDR1 and CDR2 are SEHNR and FQNEAQ (reference sequence). This CDR3 spans 16 amino acids. With 1 base removed from V and 0 bases from J, the gap between germline ends came to 10 bases. The CDR3 DNA follows: TGTGCCAGCAGCTTAGGTCAGGAAAGCTCTGGAAACACCATATATTTT. Its protein is CASSLGQESSGNTIYF. Full variable domain (remainder filled in from reference TRBV7-9 and TRBJ1-3): DTGVSQNPRHKITKRGQNVTFRCDPISEHNRLYWYRQTLGQGPEFLTYFQNEAQLEKSRLLSDRFSAERPKGSFSTLEIQRTEQGDSAMYLCASSLGQESSGNTIYFGEGSWLTVV.

The chain uses TRBV7-2 and TRBJ2-7; D is possibly TRBD1 (5 bases). V dropped 1 base and J dropped 6 bases, with 19 bases sitting between them. CDR1 is SGHTA and CDR2 is FQGNSA in the germline V gene. This CDR3 is built from 16 residues. This CDR3 reads CASSLDGQGRVAEQYF. The CDR3 DNA reads as TGTGCCAGCAGCTTAGATGGTCAGGGTCGGGTCGCCGAGCAGTACTTC.

The genes are TRBV4-3 and TRBJ1-2; possible D gene TRBD1, 5 bases. Germline V gene data show CDR1 as LGHNA and CDR2 as YSLEER. CDR3 length: 15 amino acids. The V and J ends lost 0 bases and 3 bases respectively, with 11 bases between them. CDR3 bases: TGCGCCAGCAGCCAAGAAAACCCAGGGCACTATGGCTACACCTTC. It yields the protein CASSQENPGHYGYTF.

The V gene is TRBV6-6, the J gene TRBJ2-7; D is unclear. The CDR3 runs to 15 residues. Germline V CDR1 and CDR2: MNHNY, SVGAGI (reference sequence). Trimming shortened V by 4 bases and J by 4 bases, and 17 bases separated the two germline ends. Written as DNA, the CDR3 is TGTGCCAGCAGTTCGGACCACCCAGCGACTTACGAGCAGTACTTC. The encoded protein is CASSSDHPATYEQYF.

The genes are TRBV4-3 and TRBJ1-4, with a possible D match to TRBD1 (5 bases). With 1 base removed from V and 3 bases from J, the gap between germline ends came to 12 bases. The germline V gene has CDR1 LGHNA and CDR2 YSLEER. The CDR3 has 16 residues. In nucleotides, the CDR3 is TGCGCCAGCAGCCAAGTCGGGGGGTCGGCTAATGAAAAACTGTTTTTT. Translation gives CASSQVGGSANEKLFF.

In its sample, this clone was seen once. The rearrangement uses TRBV9 and TRBJ2-7, with D unclear. Trimming cost V 0 bases and J 3 bases, with 10 bases left between them. Per germline, CDR1 SGDLS and CDR2 YYNGEE. CDR3 length equals 14 residues. The CDR3 sequence is CASSVGADLYEQYF. In nucleotides, the CDR3 is TGTGCCAGCAGCGTAGGGGCAGATCTCTACGAGCAGTACTTC.

The V and J genes are TRBV6-5 and TRBJ1-5, with 10 bases that match TRBD1. CDR1 MNHEY and CDR2 SVGAGI come from the germline V gene. The V segment lost 10 bases and the J segment 2 bases; nucleotides outside the gene matches: 5. The CDR3 has 14 residues. The CDR3, as DNA: TGTGCCACCAAAGGACAGGGGGGCAATCAGCCCCAGCATTTT. It translates to CATKGQGGNQPQHF.

The J gene is TRBJ1-2, the V gene TRBV18; perhaps TRBD1 as D (6 bases). The CDR3 spans 16 residues. Trimming cost V 2 bases and J 3 bases, with 16 bases left between them. Looked up from germline, CDR1 is KGHSH and CDR2 is LQKENI. The CDR3: CASSPNAAGAYYGYTF. CDR3 in DNA: TGTGCCAGCTCACCAAACGCCGCAGGGGCGTACTATGGCTACACCTTC.

The chain carries TRBV5-1 and TRBJ2-7; TRBD1 is a possible D gene (5 bases). In germline, CDR1 is SGHRS, CDR2 YFSETQ. Trimming pared 1 base from V and 2 bases from J, leaving 10 bases between. The CDR3 is made up of 14 amino acids. The DNA for the CDR3 is TGCGCCAGCAGCTTGCAGGGCGAAGCCTACGAGCAGTACTTC. Translating it yields CASSLQGEAYEQYF. The whole variable domain, remainder taken from reference TRBV5-1 and TRBJ2-7, is KAGVTQTPRYLIKTRGQQVTLSCSPISGHRSVSWYQQTPGQGLQFLFEYFSETQRNKGNFPGRFSGRQFSNSRSEMNVSTLELGDSALYLCASSLQGEAYEQYFGPGTRLTVT.

This rearrangement joins TRBV27 to TRBJ2-7, with 11 bases that match TRBD2. Germline CDR1 MNHEY, CDR2 SMNVEV (reference sequence). V lost 8 bases to trimming and J lost 0 bases; unmatched junction nucleotides: 9. The CDR3 has 16 residues. CDR3 coding DNA: TGTGCCAGCGGGGCCGGGGGGACTAGCGGCTCCTACGAGCAGTACTTC. Translated: CASGAGGTSGSYEQYF.

The CDR3 nucleotides read TGTGCCAGCAGCTTAGTAGGAGGGAGCACAGATACGCAGTATTTT. This encodes CASSLVGGSTDTQYF. V gene TRBV11-2 combines with J gene TRBJ2-3; a possible D gene is TRBD2 (6 bases). This CDR3 spans 15 amino acids. The V end was cut by 1 base, the J end by 0 bases, with 8 bases between. In germline, CDR1 is SGHAT, CDR2 FQNNGV.

V is TRBV10-3 and J is TRBJ2-7; D is unresolved. With 3 bases removed from V and 3 bases from J, the gap between germline ends came to 9 bases. There are 13 residues in the CDR3. Germline assignment: CDR1 ENHRY and CDR2 SYGVKD. CDR3 protein: CAISDQGGYEQYF. The CDR3 DNA follows: TGTGCCATCAGTGATCAAGGCGGCTACGAGCAGTACTTC.

This clone was seen a single time. This chain joins TRBV6-6 and TRBJ1-2, with no clear D. This CDR3 comprises 14 residues. Germline lookup yields CDR1 MNHNY and CDR2 SVGAGI (reference sequence). V lost 7 bases and J 5 bases, leaving 17 bases between the germline ends. CDR3 residues: CASTQTGRNYGYTF. For the CDR3, the DNA is TGTGCCAGCACCCAAACCGGGCGGAATTATGGCTACACCTTC.